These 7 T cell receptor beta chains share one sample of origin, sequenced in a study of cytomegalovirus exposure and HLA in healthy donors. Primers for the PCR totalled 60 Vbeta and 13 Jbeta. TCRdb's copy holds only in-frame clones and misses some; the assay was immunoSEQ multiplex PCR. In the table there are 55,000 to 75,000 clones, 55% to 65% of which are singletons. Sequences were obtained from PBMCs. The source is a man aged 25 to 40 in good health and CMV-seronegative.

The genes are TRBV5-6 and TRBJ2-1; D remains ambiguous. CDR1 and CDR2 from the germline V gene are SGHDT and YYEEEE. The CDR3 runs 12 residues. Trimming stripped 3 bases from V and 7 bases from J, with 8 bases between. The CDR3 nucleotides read TGTGCCAGCAGCTACCCCAGTAATGAGCAGTTCTTC. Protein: CASSYPSNEQFF.

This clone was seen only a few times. This CDR3 is CASSRSTGNSPLHF. CDR3 sequence (DNA): TGTGCCAGCAGCCGATCGACGGGTAATTCACCCCTCCACTTT. This chain connects TRBV5-6 to TRBJ1-6; D remains unclear. Germline V gene lookup returns CDR1 SGHDT and CDR2 YYEEEE. V was clipped by 4 bases and J by 6 bases, with 11 bases between them. CDR3 length: 14 residues.

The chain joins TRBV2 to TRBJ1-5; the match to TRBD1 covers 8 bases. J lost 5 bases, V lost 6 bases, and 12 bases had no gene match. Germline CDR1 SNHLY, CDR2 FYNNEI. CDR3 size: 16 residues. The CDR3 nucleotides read TGTGCCAGCAGCCCCATTCGGACAGGGATAGATCAGCCCCAGCATTTT. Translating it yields CASSPIRTGIDQPQHF.

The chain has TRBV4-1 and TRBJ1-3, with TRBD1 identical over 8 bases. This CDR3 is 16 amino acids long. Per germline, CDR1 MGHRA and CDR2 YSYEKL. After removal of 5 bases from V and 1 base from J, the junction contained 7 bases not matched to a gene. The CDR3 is CASSGAGGISGNTIYF. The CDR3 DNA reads TGCGCCAGCAGCGGGGCAGGGGGCATTTCTGGAAACACCATATATTTT.

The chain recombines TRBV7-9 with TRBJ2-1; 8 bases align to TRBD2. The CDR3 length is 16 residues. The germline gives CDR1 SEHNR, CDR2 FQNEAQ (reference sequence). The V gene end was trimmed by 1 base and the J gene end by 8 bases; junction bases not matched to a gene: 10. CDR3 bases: TGTGCCAGCAGCTTAGGGGCCGGGACTAGAAAAGATGAGCAGTTCTTC. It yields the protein CASSLGAGTRKDEQFF.

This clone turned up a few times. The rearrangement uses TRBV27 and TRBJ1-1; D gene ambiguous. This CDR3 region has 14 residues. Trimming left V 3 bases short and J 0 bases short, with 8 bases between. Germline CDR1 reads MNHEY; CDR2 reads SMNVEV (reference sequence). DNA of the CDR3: TGTGCCAGCAGTTTTGAGGGTATGAACACTGAAGCTTTCTTT. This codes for CASSFEGMNTEAFF.

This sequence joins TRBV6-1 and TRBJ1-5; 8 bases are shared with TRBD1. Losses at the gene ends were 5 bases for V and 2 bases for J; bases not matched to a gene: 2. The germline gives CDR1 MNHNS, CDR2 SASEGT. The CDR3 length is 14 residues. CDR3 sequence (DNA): TGTGCCAGCAGTCCAGGGGGCGGCAATCAGCCCCAGCATTTT. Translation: CASSPGGGNQPQHF.